This T cell receptor beta chain originates from a study of blood T cell dynamics during melanoma immunotherapy. The ends were cut back, 3 bases at V and 3 bases at J, with 2 bases in the middle. The CDR3 contains 11 residues. The germline gives CDR1 ENHRY, CDR2 SYGVKD. Data came from immunoSEQ multiplex PCR; TCRdb stores just in-frame clones and leaves some out. The data hold more than 8,500 clones, with 86% observed a single time. Indicated time point: pre-treatment baseline. Patients with prior systemic cancer treatment, concomitant immunosuppressants, or other active malignancies were excluded. This TCR was sampled from a human donor with melanoma. V gene TRBV10-3 combines with J gene TRBJ2-5; D not certain. The starting material was blood, obtained from a patient treated with checkpoint blockade. CDR3 in amino acids: CAISEKETQYF. The CDR3 nucleotides are TGTGCCATCAGTGAAAAAGAGACCCAGTACTTC.